The 21 T cell receptor beta chains given below trace back to one sample, sequenced in a study of blood T cell repertoires in COVID-19. Some clones are missing from TCRdb's copy, which holds only in-frame ones; the method was immunoSEQ multiplex PCR. The sample yields about 110,000 clones, about 81% seen once. The sample comprised peripheral blood. These receptors were taken from a man aged 65-85 years with acute or convalescent COVID-19.

This chain uses TRBV27 with TRBJ2-1; the match to TRBD2 covers 7 bases. This CDR3 has 16 amino acids. J was trimmed by 3 bases and V by 3 bases; bases with no gene match: 8. Germline loops: CDR1 MNHEY, CDR2 SMNVEV (reference sequence). The CDR3 nucleotides read TGTGCCAGCAGTTTGTCTGGTCGCGGGAGCTACAATGAGCAGTTCTTC. Translation gives CASSLSGRGSYNEQFF.

The V and J genes are TRBV19 and TRBJ2-6, with D perhaps matching TRBD1 (5 bases). Trimming pared 6 bases from V and 2 bases from J, leaving 14 bases between. The CDR3 covers 16 residues. The germline gives CDR1 LNHDA, CDR2 SQIVND (reference sequence). Here the CDR3 DNA reads TGTGCCAGTAGCACGCTAATCAGGGCTGGGGCCAACGTCCTGACTTTC. Its translation: CASSTLIRAGANVLTF.

CDR3 amino acids: CAWGQGAGGYTF. CDR3 coding DNA: TGTGCCTGGGGACAGGGGGCGGGGGGCTACACCTTC. The chain recombines TRBV30 with TRBJ1-2, with 11 nucleotides matching TRBD1. The germline gives CDR1 GTSNPN, CDR2 SVGIG (reference sequence). The CDR3 is made up of 12 amino acids. J gave up 8 bases and V 5 bases, and 4 bases lay outside the gene matches.

This clone was observed a few times. The chain couples TRBV19 to TRBJ2-7; a weak D match, TRBD1 (6 bases). Germline V lookup: CDR1 LNHDA, CDR2 SQIVND (reference sequence). The CDR3 spans 13 residues. With 3 bases removed from V and 5 bases from J, the gap between germline ends came to 11 bases. The CDR3 is CASSIGTSHEQYF. CDR3 DNA sequence: TGTGCCAGTAGTATCGGGACATCCCACGAGCAGTACTTC. The entire variable domain, with the rest obtained from reference TRBV19 and TRBJ2-7, is as follows: DGGITQSPKYLFRKEGQNVTLSCEQNLNHDAMYWYRQDPGQGLRLIYYSQIVNDFQKGDIAEGYSVSREKKESFPLTVTSAQKNPTAFYLCASSIGTSHEQYFGPGTRLTVT.

This CDR3 is CASRGWRQEQYF. The CDR3, as DNA: TGTGCCAGCAGAGGCTGGCGGCAGGAGCAGTACTTC. The chain joins TRBV14 to TRBJ2-7; D is unclear. The CDR3 spans 12 residues. V gave up 6 bases and J gave up 7 bases, with 13 bases separating them. Germline assignment: CDR1 SGHDN and CDR2 FVKESK.

The V gene is TRBV9, the J gene TRBJ1-2; 7 bases agree with TRBD1. Germline CDR1 and CDR2: SGDLS and YYNGEE. The trim removed 4 bases at V and 13 bases at J, leaving 13 bases unmatched. The length of the CDR3 is 13 residues. The CDR3 here is CASSRGSPGGSTF. The CDR3 DNA reads TGTGCCAGCAGCCGAGGAAGCCCAGGGGGTTCCACCTTC.

This chain links TRBV3-1 (or the pseudogene TRBV3-2) with TRBJ2-7; 10 bases agree with TRBD2. CDR3 length equals 13 residues. The V segment lost 5 bases and the J segment 6 bases; nucleotides outside the gene matches: 4. Germline CDR1 is LGHDT and CDR2 is YNNKEL (reference sequence). In DNA, the CDR3 is TGTGCCAGCAGCATAGCGGGAGGTGGCGAGCAGTACTTC. Protein product: CASSIAGGGEQYF.

The chain recombines TRBV28 with TRBJ1-1; 8 bases align to TRBD1. This CDR3 has 14 residues. The V gene end was trimmed by 5 bases and the J gene end by 3 bases; junction bases not matched to a gene: 5. Germline assignment: CDR1 MDHEN and CDR2 SYDVKM. CDR3 DNA sequence: TGTGCCAGCAGTGAGACAGGGGCTCACACTGAAGCTTTCTTT. Protein: CASSETGAHTEAFF.

This chain uses TRBV18 with TRBJ1-2; D possibly corresponds to TRBD1 (5 bases). The CDR3 has 15 residues. The V gene's germline CDR1 is KGHSH and CDR2 LQKENI. V dropped 6 bases and J dropped 0 bases, with 14 bases sitting between them. The CDR3 sequence: CASSPQTGPNYGYTF. The DNA of the CDR3 is TGTGCCAGCTCTCCTCAAACAGGACCTAACTATGGCTACACCTTC.

The chain recombines TRBV30 with TRBJ1-5; no clear D gene. V was cut by 0 bases and J by 7 bases, with 10 bases left in between. This CDR3 is built from 13 residues. Per germline, CDR1 GTSNPN and CDR2 SVGIG (reference sequence). As DNA, the CDR3 is TGTGCCTGGAGTGTAGGCGGGCCCCAGCCCCAGCATTTT. Protein product: CAWSVGGPQPQHF.

CDR3 coding DNA: TGCGCCAGCAGCTTGGAACAGCCGGTAGGGGCCAACGTCCTGACTTTC. Encoded protein: CASSLEQPVGANVLTF. V and J are TRBV5-1 and TRBJ2-6; the D is unclear. There are 16 residues in the CDR3. V lost 0 bases and J lost 4, with 11 bases in between. CDR1 and CDR2 from the germline V gene are SGHRS and YFSETQ.

V gene TRBV30 combines with J gene TRBJ1-1; unclear D gene. This CDR3 region has 12 residues. The germline V and J ends were trimmed by 2 bases and 1 base, with 5 bases remaining between them. Germline lookup yields CDR1 GTSNPN and CDR2 SVGIG (reference sequence). CDR3 region: CAWSPGNTEAFF. Here the CDR3 DNA reads TGTGCCTGGAGTCCCGGGAACACTGAAGCTTTCTTT.

The V call is TRBV12-2, the J call TRBJ1-6. TRBV12-2 is tagged as a pseudogene. The CDR3 loop spans 17 amino acids. The CDR3 region has the DNA TGTGCAAGTCGCTTAGCGTCTGGACTACATACTTATTCACCCCTCCACTTT. This gives the protein CASRLASGLHTYSPLHF.

The rearrangement joins TRBV6-5 to TRBJ2-7; D gene ambiguous. This CDR3 spans 14 amino acids. The V end lost 0 bases, the J end lost 2 bases, and 8 bases lay between the germline ends. The germline gives CDR1 MNHEY, CDR2 SVGAGI. The CDR3 coding sequence is TGTGCCAGCAGTTACTCGGGCCCTCCCTACGAGCAGTACTTC. Its protein product is CASSYSGPPYEQYF.

The rearrangement links TRBV7-6 to TRBJ2-2, with 9 bases lining up with TRBD1. This CDR3 has 13 residues. Germline V gives CDR1 SGHVS, CDR2 FNYEAQ. Germline trimming cut 8 bases from V and 6 bases from J; bases unmatched to any gene: 4. The CDR3 DNA follows: TGTGCCAGCTCGACAGGGGGTCCCGGGGAGCTGTTTTTT. This codes for CASSTGGPGELFF.

The chain links TRBV28 to TRBJ2-1; the match to TRBD2 covers 10 bases. V trimming: 5 bases; J trimming: 9 bases; junction bases outside the gene matches: 16. The CDR3 is 17 amino acids. Looked up from germline, CDR1 is MDHEN and CDR2 is SYDVKM. This CDR3 reads CASSRGGLAGDLGEQFF. For the CDR3, the DNA is TGTGCCAGCAGTCGTGGGGGGCTAGCGGGAGATCTAGGTGAGCAGTTCTTC.

This chain connects TRBV5-1 to TRBJ2-3; TRBD1 is a possible D gene (6 bases). Germline lookup yields CDR1 SGHRS and CDR2 YFSETQ. The length of the CDR3 is 16 residues. The V end lost 2 bases, the J end lost 2 bases, and 15 bases lay between the germline ends. The CDR3 nucleotides read TGCGCCAGCAGCTTATCAGGGGCGACCGACACAGATACGCAGTATTTT. Translation: CASSLSGATDTDTQYF.

The rearrangement joins TRBV20-1 to TRBJ1-5; 10 nucleotides line up with TRBD1. Trimming removed 3 bases from V and 5 bases from J; junction bases left unmatched: 4. The CDR3 is 14 amino acids. Germline CDR1 and CDR2: DFQATT and SNEGSKA (reference sequence). CDR3 bases: TGCAGTGCTAGTACGGACAGGGGGGATCAGCCCCAGCATTTT. The encoded protein is CSASTDRGDQPQHF.

This clone was found a few times. The chain combines TRBV5-4 with TRBJ1-6; 7 nucleotides match TRBD1. The germline gives CDR1 SGHNT, CDR2 YYREEE (reference sequence). CDR3 length: 16 residues. V lost 4 bases, J lost 8 bases, and 12 bases stayed unmatched. The CDR3 spells CASSTGQDRRDSPLHF. The CDR3 DNA is TGTGCCAGCAGCACTGGACAGGACCGCAGGGATTCACCCCTCCACTTT.

This chain uses TRBV30 with TRBJ2-4; 7 nucleotides match TRBD2. V lost 5 bases to trimming and J lost 1 base; unmatched junction nucleotides: 5. The CDR3 has 14 residues. The V gene's germline CDR1 is GTSNPN and CDR2 SVGIG (reference sequence). The CDR3 DNA reads as TGTGCCTGGTCGGGGGGAGTTGCCAAAAACATTCAGTACTTC. This codes for CAWSGGVAKNIQYF.

The chain employs TRBV9 and TRBJ2-1; no clear D. The V and J ends lost 0 bases and 4 bases respectively, with 5 bases between them. The CDR3 sequence is 13 residues long. The V gene's germline CDR1 is SGDLS and CDR2 YYNGEE. The CDR3 sequence is CASSVAGYNEQFF. CDR3 DNA sequence: TGTGCCAGCAGCGTAGCGGGTTACAATGAGCAGTTCTTC.